The 30 T cell receptor beta chains reported below all come from one sample, sequenced in a study of regulatory T cells in long-lasting Graves disease. CDR3 regions were amplified by Arm-PCR using iRepertoire HTBI primers to build TCR beta libraries. Via MiXCR, TCRdb re-called the multiplex PCR reads, giving one row per CDR3 protein. The data hold 700,000 or so distinct CDR3 sequences, with about 32% observed a single time. The sample's time point: persistent/refractory GD, antithyroid drugs over 5 years with positive TRAb. RNA extracted from PBMCs served as the sequencing template. The input for sequencing was peripheral blood mononuclear cells (PBMCs), taken when the disease was refractory, from a patient treated with antithyroid drugs. The receptors stem from a female donor with Graves disease.

This clonotype appeared a single time. A much larger clone is a single base away; this may be a read error. The CDR3 DNA reads TGTGCCAGCAACCGAAGCAATCAGCCCCAGCATTTT. It specifies CASNRSNQPQHF. This chain connects TRBV12-3 or TRBV12-4 to TRBJ1-5, with unresolved D. V lost 7 bases, J lost 1 base, and 5 bases lay in between. CDR3 length equals 12 residues.

A few counts support this clonotype. This chain connects TRBV12-3 or TRBV12-4 to TRBJ1-5; D is uncertain. The CDR3 has 15 residues. The V gene lost 6 bases and the J gene lost 0 bases, with 12 bases spanning the gap. CDR3 sequence (DNA): TGTGCCAGCAGCACTCTACCAGATAGCAATCAGCCCCAGCATTTT. This codes for CASSTLPDSNQPQHF.

This clonotype has a handful of counts. The chain has TRBV24-1 and TRBJ1-5, with D tentatively TRBD1 (6 bases). Between the trimmed V and J ends, which lost 7 bases and 3 bases, there was a span of 12 bases. This CDR3 spans 14 amino acids. Looked up from germline, CDR1 is KGHDR and CDR2 is SFDVKD. Written as DNA, the CDR3 is TGTGCCACCAGAGGACCAGGGGTCAATCAGCCCCAGCATTTT. It translates to CATRGPGVNQPQHF.

The chain is built from TRBV12-3 or TRBV12-4 and TRBJ2-2; D might be TRBD2 (5 bases). The CDR3 loop spans 16 amino acids. Trimming stripped 5 bases from V and 6 bases from J, with 19 bases between. The CDR3: CASSPLARRLAGELFF. The CDR3 DNA reads as TGTGCCAGCAGTCCGCTAGCTCGTAGGCTGGCCGGGGAGCTGTTTTTT.

This chain links TRBV27 with TRBJ2-7, with D possibly TRBD1 on 5 matching bases. Trimming cost V 2 bases and J 4 bases, with 12 bases left between them. CDR1 is MNHEY and CDR2 is SMNVEV in the germline V gene (reference sequence). The CDR3 contains 14 residues. CDR3 loop: CASSLTRVAYEQYF. CDR3 sequence (DNA): TGTGCCAGCAGTTTAACCAGGGTTGCATACGAGCAGTACTTC.

This clonotype has only one observation. The J gene is TRBJ1-1, the V gene TRBV14; D not certain. The V gene's germline CDR1 is SGHDN and CDR2 FVKESK. The CDR3 has 15 amino acids. Trimming took 4 bases from V and 0 from J, leaving 12 bases between them. CDR3: CASSPRHSLNTEAFF. The CDR3, as DNA: TGTGCCAGCAGCCCTAGACATTCCTTGAACACTGAAGCTTTCTTT.

The genes are TRBV28 and TRBJ2-2, with 12 bases matching TRBD2. The CDR3 is 19 residues long. The V gene end was trimmed by 1 base and the J gene end by 7 bases; junction bases not matched to a gene: 13. The germline V gene encodes CDR1 MDHEN and CDR2 SYDVKM. The CDR3 bases are TGTGCCAGCAGTTTATACAGGGCGAGACTAGCGGGAGTCCTCGGGGAGCTGTTTTTT. This gives the protein CASSLYRARLAGVLGELFF.

J is TRBJ2-2 and V is TRBV28; D uncertain. V was pared by 6 bases and J by 3 bases, with 17 bases between. CDR3 length: 16 amino acids. Germline-derived CDR1 and CDR2 are MDHEN and SYDVKM. The CDR3 reads CASSSGRPKDTGELFF. In nucleotides, the CDR3 is TGTGCCAGCAGCTCAGGACGCCCGAAGGACACCGGGGAGCTGTTTTTT.

This clonotype appeared a few times. This chain links TRBV10-3 with TRBJ2-5, with 7 bases matching TRBD2. The CDR3 consists of 13 residues. Germline trimming cut 6 bases from V and 4 bases from J; bases unmatched to any gene: 5. CDR1 ENHRY and CDR2 SYGVKD come from the germline V gene. The CDR3 nucleotides read TGTGCCATCAGGAGCCGACTAGCAGAGACCCAGTACTTC. This gives the protein CAIRSRLAETQYF.

The V gene is TRBV20-1, the J gene TRBJ1-5, with D hard to call. This CDR3 is built from 14 residues. Germline CDR1 DFQATT, CDR2 SNEGSKA (reference sequence). Trimming removed 1 base at V and 4 bases at J, with 11 bases between. The CDR3 sequence is CSARGSVRNQPQHF. The CDR3 DNA sequence: TGCAGTGCTAGAGGATCAGTAAGAAATCAGCCCCAGCATTTT.

The chain combines TRBV6-2 or TRBV6-3 with TRBJ1-1; 7 nucleotides align to TRBD1. With V trimmed by 0 bases and J by 5 bases, 6 bases remained unmatched. Germline lookup yields CDR1 MNHEY and CDR2 SVGEGT. This CDR3 contains 15 residues. The CDR3 nucleotides are TGTGCCAGCAGTTACTCGGTGACAGGGATTACTGAAGCTTTCTTT. This gives the protein CASSYSVTGITEAFF.

The rearrangement links TRBV7-9 to TRBJ2-7; 12 bases map to TRBD1. The V gene's germline CDR1 is SEHNR and CDR2 FQNEAQ (reference sequence). Germline trimming cut 5 bases from V and 1 base from J; bases unmatched to any gene: 15. This CDR3 comprises 19 residues. The CDR3 coding sequence is TGTGCCAGCAGCCCCCACCCGGGACAGGGGGCAAGAAAGTCCTACGAGCAGTACTTC. This gives the protein CASSPHPGQGARKSYEQYF. The full variable domain, its missing parts supplied by reference TRBV7-9 and TRBJ2-7, is DTGVSQNPRHKITKRGQNVTFRCDPISEHNRLYWYRQTLGQGPEFLTYFQNEAQLEKSRLLSDRFSAERPKGSFSTLEIQRTEQGDSAMYLCASSPHPGQGARKSYEQYFGPGTRLTVT.

This clonotype has ten or more counts. Germline and junction disagree at one end, which may indicate a read error. The J gene is TRBJ2-5, the V gene TRBV5-1; D is perhaps TRBD2 (6 bases). This CDR3 has 13 residues. CDR1 and CDR2 (germline): SGHRS, YFSETQ. The CDR3 coding sequence is TGTGCCAGCAGTCTCTGGGGGGAAGAGACCCAGTACTTC. Protein product: CASSLWGEETQYF.

V usage is TRBV5-1 and J usage is TRBJ1-1; D unclear. This CDR3 is built from 15 residues. The V and J ends lost 0 bases and 1 base respectively, with 10 bases between them. CDR1 and CDR2 from the germline V gene are SGHRS and YFSETQ. Here the CDR3 DNA reads TGCGCCAGCAGCTTGGATTTCTCGACGAACACTGAAGCTTTCTTT. It translates to CASSLDFSTNTEAFF.

This clonotype was recorded many times. The chain has TRBV7-2 and TRBJ1-1; D remains unclear. Germline values: CDR1 SGHTA, CDR2 FQGNSA. The CDR3 is 16 amino acids. V lost 2 bases and J lost 0, with 13 bases in between. The chain's CDR3 is CASSLIQFRMNTEAFF. Written as DNA, the CDR3 is TGTGCCAGCAGCTTAATTCAATTTCGAATGAACACTGAAGCTTTCTTT.

The chain carries TRBV14 and TRBJ2-7; D is unclear. Deletions cut 1 base from V and 0 bases from J, with 7 bases between. Per the germline V gene, CDR1 is SGHDN and CDR2 is FVKESK. CDR3 length equals 14 residues. The CDR3 reads CASSQAWDSYEQYF. The CDR3 DNA reads as TGTGCCAGCAGCCAAGCTTGGGACTCCTACGAGCAGTACTTC. The complete variable domain, with remaining parts taken from reference TRBV14 and TRBJ2-7, reads EAGVTQFPSHSVIEKGQTVTLRCDPISGHDNLYWYRRVMGKEIKFLLHFVKESKQDESGMPNNRFLAERTGGTYSTLKVQPAELEDSGVYFCASSQAWDSYEQYFGPGTRLTVT.

The sample holds many counts of this clonotype. V usage is TRBV28 and J usage is TRBJ1-5; D is perhaps TRBD1 (5 bases). V dropped 4 bases and J dropped 6 bases, with 19 bases sitting between them. CDR1 and CDR2 (germline): MDHEN, SYDVKM. This CDR3 spans 16 amino acids. CDR3 in amino acids: CASSSRQLLRAQPQHF. As DNA, the CDR3 is TGTGCCAGCAGTTCCCGACAACTCCTCAGGGCTCAGCCCCAGCATTTT.

The chain couples TRBV12-3 or TRBV12-4 to TRBJ2-2, with D perhaps TRBD2 (6 bases). The CDR3 contains 15 residues. V shed 5 bases and J shed 2 bases, with 12 bases lying between them. This chain's CDR3 is CASSGDWGNTGELFF. The CDR3 DNA reads TGTGCCAGCAGTGGGGACTGGGGAAACACCGGGGAGCTGTTTTTT.

The genes are TRBV6-5 and TRBJ1-4, with TRBD1 identical over 8 bases. The CDR3 covers 17 residues. V trimming: 0 bases; J trimming: 7 bases; junction bases outside the gene matches: 10. From germline, CDR1 is MNHEY and CDR2 SVGAGI. The CDR3 nucleotides are TGTGCCAGCAGTTACTCCTACCCAGGGGGCGGAAGTGAAAAACTGTTTTTT. This sequence encodes CASSYSYPGGGSEKLFF.

The chain combines TRBV10-3 with TRBJ1-2; D call uncertain. V lost 2 bases and J lost 3, with 4 bases in between. CDR3 length equals 12 residues. The germline CDR1 and CDR2 sequences are ENHRY and SYGVKD. The CDR3 here is CAISEEDYGYTF. In nucleotides, the CDR3 is TGTGCCATCAGTGAGGAAGACTATGGCTACACCTTC.

About this clonotype itself: A read error may explain this, as a much larger clone is one base away. This chain joins TRBV2 and TRBJ2-7; D is possibly TRBD1 (5 bases). This CDR3 is built from 16 residues. V gave up 7 bases and J gave up 5 bases, with 24 bases separating them. Per the germline V gene, CDR1 is SNHLY and CDR2 is FYNNEI. CDR3: CASMVRTQGPTHEQYF. As DNA, the CDR3 is TGTGCCAGCATGGTTCGGACCCAGGGCCCAACCCACGAGCAGTACTTC.

The table lists this clonotype with a few counts. The chain is built from TRBV2 and TRBJ1-1; possible D gene TRBD1, 6 bases. The V gene lost 5 bases and the J gene lost 3 bases, with 10 bases spanning the gap. In germline, CDR1 is SNHLY, CDR2 FYNNEI. The CDR3 is 13 amino acids. The CDR3 here is CASSRGGDTEAFF. The CDR3 nucleotides are TGTGCCAGCAGTAGGGGGGGGGACACTGAAGCTTTCTTT. Using reference TRBV2 and TRBJ1-1 for the parts outside the CDR3, the full variable domain is EPEVTQTPSHQVTQMGQEVILRCVPISNHLYFYWYRQILGQKVEFLVSFYNNEISEKSEIFDDQFSVERPDGSNFTLKIRSTKLEDSAMYFCASSRGGDTEAFFGQGTRLTVV.

There are a few counts of this clonotype. This rearrangement joins TRBV6-1 to TRBJ1-4, with TRBD1 identical over 8 bases. This CDR3 is 13 amino acids long. CDR1 is MNHNS, CDR2 SASEGT, per germline. V lost 8 bases and J lost 8; bases outside the gene matches: 7. The CDR3 region has the DNA TGTGCCAGCGAAAACAGGGGGATGGAAAAACTGTTTTTT. Translated: CASENRGMEKLFF.

V usage is TRBV30 and J usage is TRBJ1-5; D not certain. The CDR3 consists of 12 residues. V dropped 1 base and J dropped 6 bases, with 7 bases sitting between them. Germline V gene lookup returns CDR1 GTSNPN and CDR2 SVGIG (reference sequence). The DNA for the CDR3 is TGTGCCTGGAGTGAACGGGGTCAGCCCCAGCATTTT. Its protein product is CAWSERGQPQHF.

The J gene is TRBJ1-3, the V gene TRBV25-1; 7 bases map to TRBD1. CDR1 is MGHDK, CDR2 SYGVNS, per germline. V shed 6 bases and J 4 bases; nucleotides not matched to a gene: 6. The CDR3 spans 14 residues. The CDR3 DNA sequence: TGTGCCAGCAGGGGGCAGGGACAGGGAAACACCATATATTTT. It codes for CASRGQGQGNTIYF.

The rearrangement uses TRBV5-1 and TRBJ1-4; 10 bases map to TRBD1. This CDR3 has 16 amino acids. Losses at the gene ends were 0 bases for V and 8 bases for J; bases not matched to a gene: 7. The germline gives CDR1 SGHRS, CDR2 YFSETQ. The CDR3 sequence: CASSLVGDRGSEKLFF. DNA for the CDR3: TGCGCCAGCAGCTTGGTCGGGGACAGGGGAAGCGAAAAACTGTTTTTT. The full variable domain, rest sourced from reference TRBV5-1 and TRBJ1-4, is KAGVTQTPRYLIKTRGQQVTLSCSPISGHRSVSWYQQTPGQGLQFLFEYFSETQRNKGNFPGRFSGRQFSNSRSEMNVSTLELGDSALYLCASSLVGDRGSEKLFFGSGTQLSVL.

Only a few counts were recorded for this clonotype. The V gene is TRBV6-1, the J gene TRBJ2-2; either TRBD1 or TRBD2 may fit D (5 bases each). CDR1 is MNHNS, CDR2 SASEGT, per germline. The V end was cut by 7 bases, the J end by 2 bases, with 17 bases between. The CDR3 totals 16 residues. This CDR3 reads CASTPSGTPNTGELFF. The CDR3, as DNA: TGTGCCAGCACGCCGTCCGGGACCCCTAACACCGGGGAGCTGTTTTTT.

In this sample, this clonotype turned up many times. The chain couples TRBV12-5 to TRBJ1-1; 9 bases map to TRBD1. The germline gives CDR1 LGHNT, CDR2 FRNRAP. The CDR3 sequence is 15 residues long. The V gene end was trimmed by 4 bases and the J gene end by 7 bases; junction bases not matched to a gene: 10. CDR3: CASGWGGTGSGEAFF. CDR3 nucleotide sequence: TGTGCTAGTGGTTGGGGAGGGACAGGGTCGGGTGAAGCTTTCTTT.

The V gene is TRBV29-1, the J gene TRBJ1-1; D may be TRBD1 (5 bases). V was cut by 3 bases and J by 5 bases, with 10 bases left in between. The CDR3 contains 12 residues. From germline, CDR1 is SQVTM and CDR2 ANQGSEA. CDR3 loop: CSVEGTTTEAFF. The CDR3 nucleotides are TGCAGCGTTGAGGGGACTACGACTGAAGCTTTCTTT. The whole variable domain, remainder taken from reference TRBV29-1 and TRBJ1-1, is SAVISQKPSRDICQRGTSLTIQCQVDSQVTMMFWYRQQPGQSLTLIATANQGSEATYESGFVIDKFPISRPNLTFSTLTVSNMSPEDSSIYLCSVEGTTTEAFFGQGTRLTVV.

The table lists this clonotype with many counts. V usage is TRBV12-3 or TRBV12-4 and J usage is TRBJ1-1, with D possibly matching TRBD1 (5 bases). The CDR3 has 14 residues. V lost 7 bases and J 6 bases, leaving 18 bases between the germline ends. The CDR3 coding sequence is TGTGCCAGCACCACTCCCGGGACCCTACCTGAAGCTTTCTTT. Its protein is CASTTPGTLPEAFF.